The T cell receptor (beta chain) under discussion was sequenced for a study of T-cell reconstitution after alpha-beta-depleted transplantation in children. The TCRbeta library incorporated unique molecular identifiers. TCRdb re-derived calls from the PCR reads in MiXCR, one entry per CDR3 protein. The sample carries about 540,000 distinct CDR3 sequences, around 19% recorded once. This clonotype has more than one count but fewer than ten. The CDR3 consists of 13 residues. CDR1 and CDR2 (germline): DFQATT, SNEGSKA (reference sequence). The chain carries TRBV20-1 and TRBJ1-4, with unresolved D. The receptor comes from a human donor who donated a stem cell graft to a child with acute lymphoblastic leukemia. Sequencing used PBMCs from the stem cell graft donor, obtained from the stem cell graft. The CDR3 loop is CSPNRRVGEKLFF. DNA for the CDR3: TGCAGCCCCAACCGGCGAGTTGGCGAAAAACTGTTTTTT.